This T cell receptor (beta chain) came from a study of blood T cell repertoires in COVID-19. At the level of the study: Samples of COVID-19 (acute and convalescent) were obtained from the United States, Italy and Spain. PBMCs, B-cell-depleted T cells, or T cells were the source of the cDNA or gDNA that made up the material.

Patients from Seattle were sampled longitudinally, starting during active infection. V lost 2 bases and J lost 4; bases outside the gene matches: 7. Germline CDR1 MNHNS, CDR2 SASEGT. CDR3 length equals 16 residues. As processed by the authors: Quantification of nucleated cells was approximated via reference gene primer amplification. Sequencing was performed with immunoSEQ multiplex PCR; in TCRdb, only in-frame clones are kept and a portion is missing. D and trimming were read from the DNA, whereas the V and J calls and clone size are those reported in that table. The repertoire holds 200,000 to 250,000 clones, around 80% seen once, with around 1.3% in the top ten.

The sequenced material came from peripheral blood. The receptor comes from a woman aged 25-40 years with COVID-19, enrolled during active disease. The rearrangement links TRBV6-1 to TRBJ2-5; 10 positions agree with TRBD2. The CDR3 bases are TGTGCCAGCAGTGAAAAACCCAGCGGGGGGGGAGAGACCCAGTACTTC. The encoded protein is CASSEKPSGGGETQYF.